These 10 T cell receptor beta chains were all obtained from the same sample, sequenced in a study of CXCR3-negative and CXCR3-positive naive CD8 T cells. Whole-study results and caveats: Naive cells with CXCR3 showed TRB CDR3s that were more hydrophobic than those in CXCR3-negative naive cells.

Preparation of TRB cDNA libraries relied on 5' RACE carrying UMI labels. TCRdb re-called the 5' RACE reads; every CDR3 protein appears as one record, without DNA. Its table lists 50,000 or so distinct CDR3 sequences. No antigen has been identified for these receptors. Sequencing input: naive CXCR3+ CD8+ T cells from blood. The subset is: CD45RO-CCR7+CD27+CD95- naive CD8+ T cells expressing CXCR3 (TNR3+). The receptors were gathered from a human donor in good health. Some clones in this sample may be carry-over from other donors' samples.

The V and J genes are TRBV12-3 or TRBV12-4 and TRBJ2-2; the D call from TCRdb, TRBD2, cannot be confirmed without DNA. This CDR3 has 13 residues. The CDR3 here is CASSFGGAGELFF.

V usage is TRBV3-1 and J usage is TRBJ2-1. The CDR3 has 12 amino acids. The V gene's germline CDR1 is LGHDT and CDR2 YNNKEL (reference sequence). Here the CDR3 reads CASSQGTNEQFF.

The V gene is TRBV2, the J gene TRBJ1-1; TCRdb lists TRBD1, though no DNA is available to test this call. From germline, CDR1 is SNHLY and CDR2 FYNNEI. The CDR3 is made up of 15 amino acids. The CDR3 is CASRVSGPTNTEAFF. Using reference TRBV2 and TRBJ1-1 for the parts outside the CDR3, the full variable domain is EPEVTQTPSHQVTQMGQEVILRCVPISNHLYFYWYRQILGQKVEFLVSFYNNEISEKSEIFDDQFSVERPDGSNFTLKIRSTKLEDSAMYFCASRVSGPTNTEAFFGQGTRLTVV.

This rearrangement joins TRBV12-3 or TRBV12-4 to TRBJ1-1. This CDR3 has 14 residues. CDR3 residues: CASSLLFWNTEAFF.

The chain has TRBV6-5 and TRBJ2-7; the TRBD1 assignment by TCRdb is unverifiable without DNA. Germline V gene data show CDR1 as MNHEY and CDR2 as SVGAGI. CDR3 length equals 13 residues. This CDR3 is CASTGQGSYEQYF.

V is TRBV7-9 and J is TRBJ2-5; without DNA, the TCRdb call of TRBD1 cannot be checked. CDR1 is SEHNR and CDR2 is FQNEAQ in the germline V gene (reference sequence). This CDR3 has 15 residues. Here the CDR3 reads CASSNRDTLQETQYF.

This sequence joins TRBV27 and TRBJ2-7. The CDR3 is made up of 12 amino acids. Per the germline V gene, CDR1 is MNHEY and CDR2 is SMNVEV (reference sequence). CDR3 in amino acids: CASSRGSYEQYF.

This chain links TRBV7-9 with TRBJ1-4; no DNA is available, so the TRBD1 call from TCRdb remains unchecked. The germline V gene encodes CDR1 SEHNR and CDR2 FQNEAQ (reference sequence). The CDR3 totals 16 residues. CDR3 protein: CASSLYRQGANEKLFF. Variable domain in full (rest from reference TRBV7-9 and TRBJ1-4): DTGVSQNPRHKITKRGQNVTFRCDPISEHNRLYWYRQTLGQGPEFLTYFQNEAQLEKSRLLSDRFSAERPKGSFSTLEIQRTEQGDSAMYLCASSLYRQGANEKLFFGSGTQLSVL.

V and J are TRBV27 and TRBJ2-2. This CDR3 contains 14 residues. Germline loops: CDR1 MNHEY, CDR2 SMNVEV (reference sequence). CDR3 loop: CASSLRGNTGELFF.

The chain recombines TRBV6-6 with TRBJ2-5; absent DNA, TCRdb's TRBD1 call cannot be checked. The CDR3 has 15 residues. The germline CDR1 and CDR2 sequences are MNHNY and SVGAGI (reference sequence). CDR3 amino acids: CASSRWTGGEETQYF.